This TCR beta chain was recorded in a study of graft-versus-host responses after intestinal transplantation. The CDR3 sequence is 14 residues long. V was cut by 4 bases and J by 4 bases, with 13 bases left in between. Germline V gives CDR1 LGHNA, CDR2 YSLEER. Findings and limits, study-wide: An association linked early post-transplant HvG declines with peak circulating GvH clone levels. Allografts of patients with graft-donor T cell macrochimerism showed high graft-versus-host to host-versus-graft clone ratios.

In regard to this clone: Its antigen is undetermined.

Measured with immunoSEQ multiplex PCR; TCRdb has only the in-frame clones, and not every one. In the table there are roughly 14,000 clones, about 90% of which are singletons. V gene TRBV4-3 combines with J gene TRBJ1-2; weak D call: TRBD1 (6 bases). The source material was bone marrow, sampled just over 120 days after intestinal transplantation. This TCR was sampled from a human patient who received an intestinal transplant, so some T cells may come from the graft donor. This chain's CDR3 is CASSRQQGFYGYTF. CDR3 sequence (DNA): TGCGCCAGCAGCCGGCAACAGGGTTTCTATGGCTACACCTTC.